This TCR beta chain appears in the sequencing data of a study of regulatory T cells in long-lasting Graves disease. Regarding time point: newly diagnosed GD, antithyroid drugs for less than 3 months. The authors made the TCR library using RNA they extracted from PBMCs. This clonotype was recorded many times. With V trimmed by 5 bases and J by 6 bases, 7 bases remained unmatched. Germline V lookup: CDR1 SNHLY, CDR2 FYNNEI. The CDR3 totals 14 residues. Arm-PCR of CDR3 regions with iRepertoire HTBI primers generated TCR beta libraries. TCRdb processed the multiplex PCR reads anew with MiXCR; each CDR3 protein has one entry. The profile covers roughly 380,000 distinct CDR3 sequences, with over 15% appearing a single time and just under 30% taken by the ten largest. The same specimen was also included in a second study, on T cells in Graves' hyperthyroidism and ophthalmopathy. As that report states: The TCR CDR3 first-round RT-PCR relied on the HTBI primer set. Most expanded thyroid clonotypes above 0.001 also appeared in blood.

The chain uses TRBV2 and TRBJ2-3; 8 positions match TRBD2. This clonotype originated in a man aged 35-49 years with Graves disease. Sequences were derived from peripheral blood mononuclear cells (PBMCs), sampled at new diagnosis, from a patient treated with antithyroid drugs. The CDR3 region has the DNA TGTGCCAGCAGTCCGGGGGGGTCACTGGATACGCAGTATTTT. This sequence encodes CASSPGGSLDTQYF.